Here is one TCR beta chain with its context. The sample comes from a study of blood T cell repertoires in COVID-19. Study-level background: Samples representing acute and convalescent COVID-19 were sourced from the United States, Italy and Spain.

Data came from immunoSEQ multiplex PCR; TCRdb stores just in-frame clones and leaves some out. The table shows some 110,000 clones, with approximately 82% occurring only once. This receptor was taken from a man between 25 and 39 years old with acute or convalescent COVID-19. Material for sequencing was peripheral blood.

The CDR3 spells CASSLESAGERGAFF. Here the CDR3 DNA reads TGTGCCAGCAGCTTAGAATCCGCCGGCGAACGGGGAGCTTTCTTT. The chain is built from TRBV7-2 and TRBJ1-1; D gene ambiguous. Germline CDR1 and CDR2: SGHTA and FQGNSA. The CDR3 is made up of 15 amino acids. The V end was cut by 1 base, the J end by 10 bases, with 19 bases between.